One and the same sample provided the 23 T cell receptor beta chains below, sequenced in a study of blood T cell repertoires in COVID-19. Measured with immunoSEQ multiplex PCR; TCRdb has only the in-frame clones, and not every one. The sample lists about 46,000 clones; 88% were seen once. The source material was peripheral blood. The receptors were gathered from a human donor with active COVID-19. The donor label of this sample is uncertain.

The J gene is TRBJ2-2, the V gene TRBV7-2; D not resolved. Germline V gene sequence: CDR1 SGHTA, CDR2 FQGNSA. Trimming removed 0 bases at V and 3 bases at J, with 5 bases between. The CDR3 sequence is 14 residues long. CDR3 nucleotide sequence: TGTGCCAGCAGCTTAGCGTTAGACACCGGGGAGCTGTTTTTT. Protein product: CASSLALDTGELFF.

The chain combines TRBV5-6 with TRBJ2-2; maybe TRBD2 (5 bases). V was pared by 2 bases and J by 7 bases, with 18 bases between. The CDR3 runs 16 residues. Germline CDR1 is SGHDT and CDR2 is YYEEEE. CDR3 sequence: CASSLSLLGGGGELFF. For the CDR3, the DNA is TGTGCCAGCAGCTTAAGCCTACTTGGAGGAGGCGGGGAGCTGTTTTTT.

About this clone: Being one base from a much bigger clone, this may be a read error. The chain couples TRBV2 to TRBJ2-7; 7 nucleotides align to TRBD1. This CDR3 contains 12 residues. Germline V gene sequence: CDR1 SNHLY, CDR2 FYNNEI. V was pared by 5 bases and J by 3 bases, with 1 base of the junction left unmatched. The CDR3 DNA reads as TGTGCCAGCAGTCGGGACAGCTACGAGCAGTACTTC. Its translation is CASSRDSYEQYF.

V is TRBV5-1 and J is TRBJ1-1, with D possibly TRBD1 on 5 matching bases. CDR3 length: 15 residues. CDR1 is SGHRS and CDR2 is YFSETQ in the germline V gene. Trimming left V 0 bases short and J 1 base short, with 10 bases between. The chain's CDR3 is CASSLVPQGNTEAFF. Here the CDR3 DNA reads TGCGCCAGCAGCTTGGTCCCCCAGGGGAACACTGAAGCTTTCTTT. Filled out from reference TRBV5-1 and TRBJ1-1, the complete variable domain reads KAGVTQTPRYLIKTRGQQVTLSCSPISGHRSVSWYQQTPGQGLQFLFEYFSETQRNKGNFPGRFSGRQFSNSRSEMNVSTLELGDSALYLCASSLVPQGNTEAFFGQGTRLTVV.

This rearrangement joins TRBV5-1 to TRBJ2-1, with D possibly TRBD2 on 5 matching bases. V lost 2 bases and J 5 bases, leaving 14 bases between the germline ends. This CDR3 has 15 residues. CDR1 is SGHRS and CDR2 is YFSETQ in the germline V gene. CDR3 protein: CASSLTGSGNNEQFF. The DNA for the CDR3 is TGCGCCAGCAGCTTAACCGGGTCGGGGAACAATGAGCAGTTCTTC.

This chain's CDR3 is CASSQITAAGPQHF. The CDR3 DNA sequence: TGCGCCAGCAGCCAAATCACTGCTGCGGGGCCCCAGCATTTT. The V and J genes are TRBV4-1 and TRBJ1-5; D gene ambiguous. This CDR3 is built from 14 residues. The germline CDR1 and CDR2 sequences are MGHRA and YSYEKL. Trimming stripped 2 bases from V and 9 bases from J, with 14 bases between.

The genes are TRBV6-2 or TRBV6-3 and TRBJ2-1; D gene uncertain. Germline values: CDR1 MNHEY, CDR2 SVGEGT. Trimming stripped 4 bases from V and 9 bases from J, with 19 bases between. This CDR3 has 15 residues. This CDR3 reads CASSLPGTLGGEQFF. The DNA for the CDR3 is TGTGCCAGCAGTTTACCAGGAACGTTAGGTGGTGAGCAGTTCTTC.

CDR3 sequence reads: CASSEGRDSPSTLHF. DNA for the CDR3: TGTGCCAGCAGTGAAGGCCGGGACAGCCCCTCCACCCTCCACTTT. The chain carries TRBV25-1 and TRBJ1-6; TRBD1 agrees at 7 bases. CDR1 is MGHDK, CDR2 SYGVNS, per germline. Trimming took 2 bases from V and 14 from J; bases not matched to a gene: 12. CDR3 length equals 15 residues.

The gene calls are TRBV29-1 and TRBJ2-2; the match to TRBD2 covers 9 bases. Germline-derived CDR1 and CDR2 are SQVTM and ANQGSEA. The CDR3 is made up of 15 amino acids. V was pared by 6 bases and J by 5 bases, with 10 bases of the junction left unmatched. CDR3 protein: CSVAGTSSTTGELFF. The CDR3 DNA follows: TGCAGCGTGGCCGGGACTAGCTCAACGACCGGGGAGCTGTTTTTT.

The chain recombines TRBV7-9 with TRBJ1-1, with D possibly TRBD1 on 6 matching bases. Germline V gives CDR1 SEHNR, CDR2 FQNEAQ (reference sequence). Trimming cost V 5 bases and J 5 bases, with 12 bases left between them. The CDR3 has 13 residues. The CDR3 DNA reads TGTGCCAGCAGCGCCCTAGGGGGAACTGAAGCTTTCTTT. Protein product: CASSALGGTEAFF.

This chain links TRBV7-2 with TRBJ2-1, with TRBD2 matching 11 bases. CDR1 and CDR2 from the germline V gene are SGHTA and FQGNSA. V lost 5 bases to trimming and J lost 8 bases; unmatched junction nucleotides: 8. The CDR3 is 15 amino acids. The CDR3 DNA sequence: TGTGCCAGCAGCCGGTCCGGGACTAGCGGAGATGAGCAGTTCTTC. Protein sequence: CASSRSGTSGDEQFF.

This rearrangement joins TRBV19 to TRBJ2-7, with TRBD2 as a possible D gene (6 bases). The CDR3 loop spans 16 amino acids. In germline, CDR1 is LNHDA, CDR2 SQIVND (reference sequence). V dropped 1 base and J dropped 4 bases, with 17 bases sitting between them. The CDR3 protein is CASSIGPGGSGYEQYF. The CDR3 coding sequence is TGTGCCAGTAGTATAGGCCCCGGAGGGTCCGGTTACGAGCAGTACTTC.

CDR3 loop: CASSLEVTGFVYEQYF. As DNA, the CDR3 is TGTGCCAGCAGCTTGGAAGTTACCGGGTTTGTCTACGAGCAGTACTTC. V gene TRBV5-6 combines with J gene TRBJ2-7; no clear D. Germline CDR1 reads SGHDT; CDR2 reads YYEEEE. The CDR3 is made up of 16 amino acids. V was shortened by 0 bases and J by 3 bases, with 16 bases between the two germline ends.

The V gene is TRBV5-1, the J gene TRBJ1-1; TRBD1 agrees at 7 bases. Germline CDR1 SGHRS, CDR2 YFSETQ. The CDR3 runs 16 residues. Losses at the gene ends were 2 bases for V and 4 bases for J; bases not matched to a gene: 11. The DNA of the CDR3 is TGCGCCAGCAGCTTATACAGGGGTCTTTCTGGCACTGAAGCTTTCTTT. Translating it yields CASSLYRGLSGTEAFF.

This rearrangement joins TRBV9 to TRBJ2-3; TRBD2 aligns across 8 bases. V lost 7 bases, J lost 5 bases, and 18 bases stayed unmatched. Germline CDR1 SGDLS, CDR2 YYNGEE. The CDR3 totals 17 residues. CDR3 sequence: CASGRTSSLLGGDTQYF. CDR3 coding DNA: TGTGCCAGCGGGAGGACTAGCTCCCTCTTAGGTGGAGATACGCAGTATTTT.

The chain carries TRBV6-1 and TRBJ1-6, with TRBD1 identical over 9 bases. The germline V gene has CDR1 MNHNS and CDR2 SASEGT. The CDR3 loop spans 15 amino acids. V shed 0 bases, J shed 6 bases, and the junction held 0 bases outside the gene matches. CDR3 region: CASSEAGQGNSPLHF. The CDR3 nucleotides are TGTGCCAGCAGTGAAGCGGGACAGGGTAATTCACCCCTCCACTTT.

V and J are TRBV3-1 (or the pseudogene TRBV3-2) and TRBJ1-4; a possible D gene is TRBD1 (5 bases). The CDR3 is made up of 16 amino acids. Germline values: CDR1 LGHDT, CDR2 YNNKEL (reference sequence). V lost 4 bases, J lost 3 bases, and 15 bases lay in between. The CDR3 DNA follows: TGTGCCAGCAGCCGAGACCAGGGATGGGCTAATGAAAAACTGTTTTTT. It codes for CASSRDQGWANEKLFF.

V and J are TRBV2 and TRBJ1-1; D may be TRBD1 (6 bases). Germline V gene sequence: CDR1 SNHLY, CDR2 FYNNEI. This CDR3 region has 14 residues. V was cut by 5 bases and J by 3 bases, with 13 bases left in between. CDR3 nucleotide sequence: TGTGCCAGCAGTATACAGGGAAGGGACACTGAAGCTTTCTTT. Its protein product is CASSIQGRDTEAFF.

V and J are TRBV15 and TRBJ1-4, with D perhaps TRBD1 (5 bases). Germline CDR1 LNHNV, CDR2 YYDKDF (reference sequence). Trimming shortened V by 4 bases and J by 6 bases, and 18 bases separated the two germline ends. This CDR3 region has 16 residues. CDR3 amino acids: CATSTMGEDRDEKLFF. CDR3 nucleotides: TGTGCCACCAGCACAATGGGGGAGGATAGGGATGAAAAACTGTTTTTT.

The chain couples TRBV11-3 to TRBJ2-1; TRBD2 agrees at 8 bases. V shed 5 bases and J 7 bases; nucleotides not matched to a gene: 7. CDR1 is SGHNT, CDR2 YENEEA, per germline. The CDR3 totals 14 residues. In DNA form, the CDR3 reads TGTGCCAGCAGCCCTCGGGGGGGCATGAATGAGCAGTTCTTC. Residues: CASSPRGGMNEQFF. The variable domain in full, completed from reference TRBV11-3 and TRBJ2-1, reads EAGVVQSPRYKIIEKKQPVAFWCNPISGHNTLYWYLQNLGQGPELLIRYENEEAVDDSQLPKDRFSAERLKGVDSTLKIQPAELGDSAVYLCASSPRGGMNEQFFGPGTRLTVL.

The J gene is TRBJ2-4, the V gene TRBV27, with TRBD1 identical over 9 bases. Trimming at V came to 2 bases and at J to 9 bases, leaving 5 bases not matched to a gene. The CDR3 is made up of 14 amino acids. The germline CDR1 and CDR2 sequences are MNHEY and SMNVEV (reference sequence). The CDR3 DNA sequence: TGTGCCAGCAGTTTAACCGGGACAGGGACCATTCAGTACTTC. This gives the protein CASSLTGTGTIQYF.

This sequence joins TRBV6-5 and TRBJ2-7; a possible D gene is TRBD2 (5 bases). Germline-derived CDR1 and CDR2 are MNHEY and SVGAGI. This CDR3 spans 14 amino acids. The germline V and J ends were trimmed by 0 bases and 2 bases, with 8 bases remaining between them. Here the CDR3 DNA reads TGTGCCAGCAGTTACTCAAGAGGGCCCTACGAGCAGTACTTC. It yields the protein CASSYSRGPYEQYF.

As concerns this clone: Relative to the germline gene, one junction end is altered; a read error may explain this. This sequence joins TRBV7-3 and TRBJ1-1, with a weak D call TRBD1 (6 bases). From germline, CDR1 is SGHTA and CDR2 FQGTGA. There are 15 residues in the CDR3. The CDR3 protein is CASSITGTQHTEAFF. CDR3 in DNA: TGTGCCAGCAGCATAACCGGGACACAGCACACTGAAGCTTTCTTT.